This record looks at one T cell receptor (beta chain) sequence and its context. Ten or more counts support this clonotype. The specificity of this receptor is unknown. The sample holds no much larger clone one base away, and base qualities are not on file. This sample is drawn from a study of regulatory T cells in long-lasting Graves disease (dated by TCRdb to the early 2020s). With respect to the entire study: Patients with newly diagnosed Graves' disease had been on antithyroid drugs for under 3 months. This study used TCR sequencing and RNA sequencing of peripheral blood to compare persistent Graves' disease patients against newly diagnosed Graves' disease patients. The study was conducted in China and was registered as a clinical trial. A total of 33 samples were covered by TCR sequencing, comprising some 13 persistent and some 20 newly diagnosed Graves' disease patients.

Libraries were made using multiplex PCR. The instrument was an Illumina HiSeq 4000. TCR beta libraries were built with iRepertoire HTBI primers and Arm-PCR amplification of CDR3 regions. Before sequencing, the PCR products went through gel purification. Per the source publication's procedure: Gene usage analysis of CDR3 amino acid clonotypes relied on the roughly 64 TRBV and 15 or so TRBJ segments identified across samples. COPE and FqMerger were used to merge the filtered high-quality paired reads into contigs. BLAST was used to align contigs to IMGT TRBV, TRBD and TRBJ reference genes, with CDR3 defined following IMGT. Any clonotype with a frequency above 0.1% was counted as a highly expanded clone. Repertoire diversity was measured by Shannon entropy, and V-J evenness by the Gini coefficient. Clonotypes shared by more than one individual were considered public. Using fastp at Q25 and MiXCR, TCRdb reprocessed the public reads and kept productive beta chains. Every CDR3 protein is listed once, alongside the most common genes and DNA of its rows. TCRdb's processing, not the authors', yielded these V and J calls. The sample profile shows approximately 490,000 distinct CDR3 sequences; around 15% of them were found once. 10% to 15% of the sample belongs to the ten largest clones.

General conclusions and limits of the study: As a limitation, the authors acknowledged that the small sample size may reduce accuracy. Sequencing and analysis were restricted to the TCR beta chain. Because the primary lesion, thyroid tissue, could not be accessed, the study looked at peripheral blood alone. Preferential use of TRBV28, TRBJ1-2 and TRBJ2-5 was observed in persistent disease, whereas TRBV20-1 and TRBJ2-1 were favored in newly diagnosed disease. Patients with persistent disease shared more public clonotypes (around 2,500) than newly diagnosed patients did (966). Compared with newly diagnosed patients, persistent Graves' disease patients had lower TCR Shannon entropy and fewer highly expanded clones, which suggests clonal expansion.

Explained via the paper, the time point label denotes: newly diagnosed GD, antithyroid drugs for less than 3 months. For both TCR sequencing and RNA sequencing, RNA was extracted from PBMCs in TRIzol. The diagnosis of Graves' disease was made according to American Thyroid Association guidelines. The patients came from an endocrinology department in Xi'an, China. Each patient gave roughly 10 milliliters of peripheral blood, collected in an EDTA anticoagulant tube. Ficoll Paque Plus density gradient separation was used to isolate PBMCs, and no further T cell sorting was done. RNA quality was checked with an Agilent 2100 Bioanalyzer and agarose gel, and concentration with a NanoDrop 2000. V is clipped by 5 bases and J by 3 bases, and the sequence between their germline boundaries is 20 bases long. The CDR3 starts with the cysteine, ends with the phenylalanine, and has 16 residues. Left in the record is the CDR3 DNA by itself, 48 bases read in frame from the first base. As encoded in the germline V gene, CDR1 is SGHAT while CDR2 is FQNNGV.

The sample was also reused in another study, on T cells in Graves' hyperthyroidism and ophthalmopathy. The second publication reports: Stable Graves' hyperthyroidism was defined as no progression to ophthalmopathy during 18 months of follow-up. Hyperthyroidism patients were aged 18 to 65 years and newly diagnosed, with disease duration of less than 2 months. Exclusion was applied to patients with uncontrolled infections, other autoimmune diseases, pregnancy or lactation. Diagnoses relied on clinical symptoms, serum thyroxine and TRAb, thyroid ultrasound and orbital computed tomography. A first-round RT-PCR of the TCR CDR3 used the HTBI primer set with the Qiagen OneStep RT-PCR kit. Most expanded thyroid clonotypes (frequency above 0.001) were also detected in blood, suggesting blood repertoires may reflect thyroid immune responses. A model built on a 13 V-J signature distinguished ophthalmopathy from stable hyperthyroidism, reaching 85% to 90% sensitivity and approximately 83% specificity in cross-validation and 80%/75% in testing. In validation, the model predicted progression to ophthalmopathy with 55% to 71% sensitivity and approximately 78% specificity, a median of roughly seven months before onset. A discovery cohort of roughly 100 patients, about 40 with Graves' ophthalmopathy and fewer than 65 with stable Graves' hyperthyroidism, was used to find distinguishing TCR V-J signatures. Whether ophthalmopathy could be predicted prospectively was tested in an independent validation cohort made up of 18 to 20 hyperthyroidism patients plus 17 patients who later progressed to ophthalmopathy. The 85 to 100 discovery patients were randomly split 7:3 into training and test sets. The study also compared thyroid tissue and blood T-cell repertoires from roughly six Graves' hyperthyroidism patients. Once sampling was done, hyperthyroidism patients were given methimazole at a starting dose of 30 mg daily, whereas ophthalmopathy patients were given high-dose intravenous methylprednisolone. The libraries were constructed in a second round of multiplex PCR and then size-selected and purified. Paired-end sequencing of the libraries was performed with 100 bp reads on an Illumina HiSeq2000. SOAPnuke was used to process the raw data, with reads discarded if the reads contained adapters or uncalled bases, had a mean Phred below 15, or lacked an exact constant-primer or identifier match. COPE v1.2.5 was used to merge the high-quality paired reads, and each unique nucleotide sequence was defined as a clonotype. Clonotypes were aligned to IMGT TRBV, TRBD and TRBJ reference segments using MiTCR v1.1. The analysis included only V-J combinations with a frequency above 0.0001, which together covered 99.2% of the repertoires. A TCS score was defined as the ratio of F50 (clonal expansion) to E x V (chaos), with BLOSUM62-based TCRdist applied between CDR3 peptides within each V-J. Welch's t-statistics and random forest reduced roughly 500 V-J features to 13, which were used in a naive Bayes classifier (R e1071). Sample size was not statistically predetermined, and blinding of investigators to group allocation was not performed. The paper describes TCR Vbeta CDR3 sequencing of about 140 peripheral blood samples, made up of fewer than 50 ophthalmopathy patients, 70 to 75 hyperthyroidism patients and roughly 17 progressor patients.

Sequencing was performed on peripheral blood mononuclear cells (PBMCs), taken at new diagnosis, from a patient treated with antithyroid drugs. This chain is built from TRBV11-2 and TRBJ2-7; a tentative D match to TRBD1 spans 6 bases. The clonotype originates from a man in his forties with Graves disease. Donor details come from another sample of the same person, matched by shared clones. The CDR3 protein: CASSPLNGQGIYEQYF. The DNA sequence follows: TGTGCCAGCAGCCCCTTGAACGGGCAGGGGATCTACGAGCAGTACTTC.